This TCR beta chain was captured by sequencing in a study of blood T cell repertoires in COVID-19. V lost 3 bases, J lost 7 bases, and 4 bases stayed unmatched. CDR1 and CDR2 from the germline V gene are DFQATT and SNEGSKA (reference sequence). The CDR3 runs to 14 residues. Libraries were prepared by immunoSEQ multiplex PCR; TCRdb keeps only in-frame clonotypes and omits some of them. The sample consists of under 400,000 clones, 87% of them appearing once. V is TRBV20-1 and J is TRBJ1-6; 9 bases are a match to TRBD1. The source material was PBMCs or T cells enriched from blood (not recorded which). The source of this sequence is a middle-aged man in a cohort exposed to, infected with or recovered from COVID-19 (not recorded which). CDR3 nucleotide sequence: TGCAGTGCTAGTACGGGACAGGGAAATTCACCCCTCCACTTT. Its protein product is CSASTGQGNSPLHF.